A single sample gave rise to the 15 T cell receptor beta chains below, sequenced in a study of blood T cells in healthy people across ages. Combining a sample-barcoded 5' primer with a J-beta primer mix, a second PCR ran for 7 to 11 cycles. TCRdb independently ran MiXCR on the 5' RACE reads; one entry per CDR3 protein. The table lists 790,000 or so distinct CDR3 sequences, about half of them singletons, with roughly 20% in the top ten. Sequences were obtained from blood. The receptors stem from an elderly man in good health.

In its sample, this clonotype was seen many times. The gene calls are TRBV7-2 and TRBJ2-3; D not resolved. CDR3 length: 15 amino acids. The V gene's germline CDR1 is SGHTA and CDR2 FQGNSA. With 2 bases removed from V and 0 bases from J, the gap between germline ends came to 9 bases. CDR3 coding DNA: TGTGCCAGCAGCTTACAGAGCACTAGCACAGATACGCAGTATTTT. This sequence encodes CASSLQSTSTDTQYF.

This chain connects TRBV27 to TRBJ2-2; 11 bases are shared with TRBD2. CDR1 and CDR2 (germline): MNHEY, SMNVEV (reference sequence). The CDR3 is made up of 16 amino acids. The ends lost 6 bases at V and 2 bases at J; junction bases unmatched: 5. The CDR3 loop is CASRTLAGVNTGELFF. Here the CDR3 DNA reads TGTGCCAGCAGGACACTAGCGGGAGTTAACACCGGGGAGCTGTTTTTT.

This clonotype was seen a few times. This chain uses TRBV7-7 with TRBJ2-2, with TRBD1 matching 9 bases. Germline assignment: CDR1 SSHAT and CDR2 FNYEAQ (reference sequence). V was clipped by 0 bases and J by 5 bases; unmatched bases: 4. There are 16 residues in the CDR3. The CDR3 reads CASSLAGTGFTGELFF. The CDR3 DNA sequence: TGTGCCAGCAGCTTAGCTGGGACAGGGTTTACCGGGGAGCTGTTTTTT.

This clonotype has more than one count but fewer than ten. CDR3 in DNA: TGTGCCAGCAGTTACTTCCTAGCGGGAGAGGGAGATACGCAGTATTTT. Amino acid sequence: CASSYFLAGEGDTQYF. The rearrangement uses TRBV6-5 and TRBJ2-3, with 10 bases fitting TRBD2. J lost 5 bases, V lost 1 base, and 6 bases had no gene match. Germline CDR1 MNHEY, CDR2 SVGAGI. The CDR3 has 16 amino acids.

The V and J genes are TRBV27 and TRBJ2-1; D ambiguous. CDR1 is MNHEY, CDR2 SMNVEV, per germline (reference sequence). This CDR3 contains 14 residues. With 6 bases removed from V and 6 bases from J, the gap between germline ends came to 15 bases. CDR3 DNA: TGTGCCAGCAGCCTGGTAGGCGCAGGCAATGAGCAGTTCTTC. The encoded protein is CASSLVGAGNEQFF.

This clonotype came up once. In nucleotides, the CDR3 is TGCAGCGTTCACCCCCTGACAGGGTCCTATGGCTACACCTTC. Encoded protein: CSVHPLTGSYGYTF. This sequence joins TRBV29-1 and TRBJ1-2; TRBD1 matches 7 bases. The CDR3 has 14 residues. Germline V gene sequence: CDR1 SQVTM, CDR2 ANQGSEA. J was trimmed by 4 bases and V by 5 bases; bases with no gene match: 10.

This clonotype was found many times. A much larger clonotype is one base distant, so this may be a read error. CDR3 sequence reads: CASSPQGGGGVYEQYF. The CDR3 DNA reads TGTGCCAGCAGCCCACAGGGGGGGGGCGGGGTATATGAGCAGTACTTC. J is TRBJ2-5 and V is TRBV7-2; perhaps TRBD1 as D (8 bases). Germline values: CDR1 SGHTA, CDR2 FQGNSA. The CDR3 spans 16 residues. Deletions cut 5 bases from V and 11 bases from J, with 27 bases between.

The chain combines TRBV4-3 with TRBJ2-1; 7 bases fit TRBD1. Germline trimming cut 0 bases from V and 3 bases from J; bases unmatched to any gene: 11. The CDR3 is 18 amino acids. Germline-derived CDR1 and CDR2 are LGHNA and YSLEER. CDR3 amino acids: CASSQDSIGGRVYNEQFF. CDR3 sequence (DNA): TGCGCCAGCAGCCAAGATAGTATAGGGGGCCGGGTCTACAATGAGCAGTTCTTC.

Comments on this clonotype: This may arise from a read error, as a much more abundant clone is one base away. V usage is TRBV10-3 and J usage is TRBJ2-1; D is uncertain. Germline values: CDR1 ENHRY, CDR2 SYGVKD. CDR3 length: 12 amino acids. V was cut by 3 bases and J by 10 bases, with 10 bases left in between. The DNA of the CDR3 is TGTGCCATCAGTGACCAGTCCTACGAGCAGTTCTTC. It encodes CAISDQSYEQFF.

The rearrangement uses TRBV5-1 and TRBJ2-5, with D possibly being TRBD2 (6 bases). Germline CDR1 reads SGHRS; CDR2 reads YFSETQ. Trimming left V 4 bases short and J 5 bases short, with 21 bases between. CDR3 length: 16 residues. CDR3 nucleotides: TGCGCCAGCAGCCCCGGAGGGATTAGCCAACGGGAGACCCAGTACTTC. Translating it yields CASSPGGISQRETQYF.

This clonotype has a handful of counts. The chain has TRBV5-1 and TRBJ1-5, with D unclear. V lost 3 bases and J lost 4, with 8 bases in between. Germline V gene lookup returns CDR1 SGHRS and CDR2 YFSETQ. This CDR3 region has 13 residues. In DNA, the CDR3 is TGCGCCAGCAGCTACGACGGGAATCAGCCCCAGCATTTT. It specifies CASSYDGNQPQHF.

J is TRBJ1-2 and V is TRBV6-1, with D possibly TRBD1 on 6 matching bases. CDR1 and CDR2 from the germline V gene are MNHNS and SASEGT. The CDR3 loop spans 14 amino acids. Trimming took off 4 bases at V and 6 bases at J, with 15 bases between the two ends. CDR3 loop: CASSVGEAGDGYTF. The CDR3 region has the DNA TGTGCCAGCAGTGTTGGGGAAGCAGGGGATGGCTACACCTTC.

V and J are TRBV3-1 and TRBJ2-7; D not resolved. Trimming cost V 4 bases and J 0 bases, with 16 bases left between them. Germline-derived CDR1 and CDR2 are LGHDT and YNNKEL (reference sequence). This CDR3 is built from 16 residues. This CDR3 reads CASSPNLPWGSYEQYF. The CDR3 nucleotides are TGTGCCAGCAGCCCCAACTTACCGTGGGGCTCCTACGAGCAGTACTTC.

There are many counts of this clonotype. CDR3: CSAAIASISYEQYF. Here the CDR3 DNA reads TGCAGTGCAGCAATAGCGTCAATCTCCTACGAGCAGTACTTC. The rearrangement links TRBV20-1 to TRBJ2-7, with D possibly TRBD2 on 5 matching bases. There are 14 residues in the CDR3. Trimming removed 6 bases at V and 0 bases at J, with 15 bases between. Germline lookup yields CDR1 DFQATT and CDR2 SNEGSKA (reference sequence).

This clonotype has just a few counts. The chain is built from TRBV7-9 and TRBJ2-5; 10 nucleotides agree with TRBD2. With 0 bases clipped from V and 2 bases from J, the junction kept 6 bases outside the gene matches. Germline lookup yields CDR1 SEHNR and CDR2 FQNEAQ (reference sequence). The CDR3 loop spans 17 amino acids. This chain's CDR3 is CASSLAFSGGKQETQYF. The CDR3 coding sequence is TGTGCCAGCAGCTTAGCTTTTAGCGGGGGGAAACAAGAGACCCAGTACTTC.